These 25 T cell receptor beta chains originate from one sample sequenced in a study of T cells after yellow fever vaccination. TCRdb called the 5' RACE reads again in MiXCR, with one record for every CDR3 protein. The profile shows more than 90,000 distinct CDR3 sequences, approximately 8.4% of them singletons. The specimen was CD8+ T cells sorted from PBMCs, collected 45 days after the yellow fever booster vaccination. The source is a man aged 30-40 years who received the YFV17D yellow fever vaccine.

This clonotype was found many times. CDR3 protein: CASSVPRDPAVPGELFF. CDR3 DNA sequence: TGTGCCAGCAGCGTACCCCGGGACCCTGCAGTCCCCGGGGAGCTGTTTTTT. This chain joins TRBV9 and TRBJ2-2, with D perhaps assigned TRBD1 or TRBD2 (5 bases each). Germline lookup yields CDR1 SGDLS and CDR2 YYNGEE. The ends were cut back, 1 base at V and 6 bases at J, with 19 bases in the middle. The CDR3 runs to 17 residues.

A remark on this clonotype: A much larger clone is a single base away; this may be a read error. CDR3 coding DNA: TGTGCCAGCAGTGAAGGGGGGGAGCGGGACACTGAAGCTTTCTTT. Translation: CASSEGGERDTEAFF. The chain has TRBV2 and TRBJ1-1; D may be TRBD1 (5 bases). Germline CDR1 SNHLY, CDR2 FYNNEI. The germline V and J ends were trimmed by 1 base and 3 bases, with 12 bases remaining between them. This CDR3 comprises 15 residues. The variable domain in full, with the rest retrieved from reference TRBV2 and TRBJ1-1, is EPEVTQTPSHQVTQMGQEVILRCVPISNHLYFYWYRQILGQKVEFLVSFYNNEISEKSEIFDDQFSVERPDGSNFTLKIRSTKLEDSAMYFCASSEGGERDTEAFFGQGTRLTVV.

The CDR3 nucleotides are TGCGCCAGCACTAGCACCATACTTGACTACGAGCAGTACTTC. Its protein is CASTSTILDYEQYF. The V call is TRBV10-2, the J call TRBJ2-7, with a tentative D call TRBD2 (5 bases). The CDR3 is 14 residues long. Germline V CDR1 and CDR2: WSHSY, SAAADI. V lost 7 bases, J lost 3 bases, and 16 bases lay in between.

J is TRBJ2-1 and V is TRBV9; 7 positions agree with TRBD1. Germline values: CDR1 SGDLS, CDR2 YYNGEE. The CDR3 is 12 amino acids. Germline trimming cut 3 bases from V and 7 bases from J; bases unmatched to any gene: 1. CDR3 protein: CASSGRGNEQFF. CDR3 bases: TGTGCCAGCAGCGGCAGGGGGAATGAGCAGTTCTTC.

Ten or more counts support this clonotype. The chain has TRBV18 and TRBJ2-1; D is possibly TRBD2 (6 bases). This CDR3 spans 15 amino acids. Germline V gives CDR1 KGHSH, CDR2 LQKENI. Trimming stripped 0 bases from V and 5 bases from J, with 11 bases between. CDR3 coding DNA: TGTGCCAGCTCACCACCGTCGGCTAGCGACAATGAGCAGTTCTTC. This sequence encodes CASSPPSASDNEQFF.

This clonotype was recorded many times. V usage is TRBV29-1 and J usage is TRBJ2-1; the D gene is possibly TRBD2 (6 bases). The CDR3 covers 13 residues. Germline V CDR1 and CDR2: SQVTM, ANQGSEA. V gave up 3 bases and J gave up 6 bases, with 12 bases separating them. The CDR3 DNA reads as TGCAGCGTTGACTCCCTGACTAGCAATGAGCAGTTCTTC. Amino acid sequence: CSVDSLTSNEQFF.

This clonotype has a count of ten or more. The V and J genes are TRBV7-9 and TRBJ1-5, with 7 bases aligning to TRBD1. V dropped 1 base and J dropped 4; count of bases not matched to a gene: 7. The CDR3 runs 16 residues. Germline CDR1 is SEHNR and CDR2 is FQNEAQ (reference sequence). The CDR3 DNA reads TGTGCCAGCAGCTTAGTAACATACAGGGGAAATCAGCCCCAGCATTTT. Translating gives CASSLVTYRGNQPQHF.

This clonotype was recorded a few times. This chain's CDR3 is CASEEDPGNTIYF. The CDR3 DNA follows: TGTGCCAGCGAAGAGGATCCTGGAAACACCATATATTTT. The rearrangement links TRBV7-9 to TRBJ1-3; D unresolved. Germline V CDR1 and CDR2: SEHNR, FQNEAQ (reference sequence). Deletions cut 8 bases from V and 2 bases from J, with 10 bases between. This CDR3 spans 13 amino acids.

This clonotype was seen only a few times. The CDR3 DNA reads TGTGCCAGTCCCCCCCTGGGCAGGGGGCGAGAGACCCAGTACTTC. Its translation is CASPPLGRGRETQYF. V is TRBV27 and J is TRBJ2-5, with 8 bases lining up with TRBD1. The CDR3 runs 15 residues. J was trimmed by 4 bases and V by 9 bases; bases with no gene match: 13. Germline CDR1 and CDR2: MNHEY and SMNVEV (reference sequence).

The chain couples TRBV12-3 or TRBV12-4 to TRBJ2-5; the match to TRBD2 covers 7 bases. There are 13 residues in the CDR3. V was pared by 6 bases and J by 5 bases, with 6 bases of the junction left unmatched. CDR3 coding DNA: TGTGCCAGCAGGACTAGCCCCGCCGAGACCCAGTACTTC. Its translation: CASRTSPAETQYF.

This clonotype is deemed medium-sized. The chain joins TRBV4-3 to TRBJ1-2; D is uncertain. The CDR3 runs 15 residues. V was pared by 2 bases and J by 1 base, with 11 bases between. Per the germline V gene, CDR1 is LGHNA and CDR2 is YSLEER. As DNA, the CDR3 is TGCGCCAGCAGCCAAAACGGGGAGGGTAACTATGGCTACACCTTC. It specifies CASSQNGEGNYGYTF.

The chain links TRBV12-3 or TRBV12-4 to TRBJ1-2; 9 bases are shared with TRBD1. With 6 bases clipped from V and 7 bases from J, the junction kept 15 bases outside the gene matches. This CDR3 spans 16 amino acids. CDR3 nucleotide sequence: TGTGCCAGCAGAGATCCCGGGACAGGGAGTGTCGGTGGCTACACCTTC. Its protein product is CASRDPGTGSVGGYTF.

The chain joins TRBV19 to TRBJ2-3; 7 bases match TRBD2. The CDR3 contains 14 residues. V was clipped by 10 bases and J by 2 bases; unmatched bases: 9. Germline V gene data show CDR1 as LNHDA and CDR2 as SQIVND (reference sequence). CDR3 bases: TGTGCCACTACTCTAGCGGACCTCACAGATACGCAGTATTTT. Translated, it gives CATTLADLTDTQYF.

This clonotype was seen ten or more times. This chain connects TRBV7-9 to TRBJ2-7; 7 positions agree with TRBD1. Germline V gene sequence: CDR1 SEHNR, CDR2 FQNEAQ (reference sequence). V was pared by 5 bases and J by 6 bases, with 7 bases of the junction left unmatched. This CDR3 comprises 13 residues. The CDR3, as DNA: TGTGCCAGCAGCGAGGGGGCTCGGGGCGAGCAGTACTTC. Translating it yields CASSEGARGEQYF.

About this clonotype: Germline and junction disagree at one end, which may indicate a read error. The V gene is TRBV19, the J gene TRBJ1-4, with a possible D match to TRBD1 (6 bases). CDR3 size: 17 residues. Looked up from germline, CDR1 is LNHDA and CDR2 is SQIVND (reference sequence). The CDR3 DNA reads as TGTGCCAGTACCGAACTTAAGGGGACATCCCAAAATGACAAACTGTTTTTT. It specifies CASTELKGTSQNDKLFF.

The sample holds many counts of this clonotype. This chain joins TRBV29-1 and TRBJ2-1; 8 nucleotides agree with TRBD1. Germline lookup yields CDR1 SQVTM and CDR2 ANQGSEA. Losses at the gene ends were 6 bases for V and 8 bases for J; bases not matched to a gene: 15. The CDR3 contains 15 residues. CDR3 bases: TGCAGCGTGCCTACGGTAGGGACAGGTTACGATGAGCAGTTCTTC. Translated, it gives CSVPTVGTGYDEQFF.

This clonotype was found many times. CDR3 nucleotide sequence: TGTGCCAGCAGCTTGGAACATAGCTCCTACAATGAGCAGTTCTTC. Protein: CASSLEHSSYNEQFF. This chain links TRBV5-5 with TRBJ2-1; D is uncertain. This CDR3 region has 15 residues. CDR1 SGHKS and CDR2 YYEKEE come from the germline V gene (reference sequence). V was clipped by 0 bases and J by 0 bases, with 7 bases between them.

This clonotype was counted ten times or more. The rearrangement uses TRBV29-1 and TRBJ1-2; a possible D gene is TRBD1 (6 bases). This CDR3 is 14 amino acids long. The germline CDR1 and CDR2 sequences are SQVTM and ANQGSEA. Deletions cut 0 bases from V and 4 bases from J, with 12 bases between. CDR3 amino acids: CSVEEDSHSYGYTF. CDR3 DNA: TGCAGCGTTGAAGAGGACAGCCACTCCTATGGCTACACCTTC.

This clonotype occurred many times. This CDR3 reads CASSPGAGGYEQYF. In DNA, the CDR3 is TGTGCCAGCAGCCCTGGAGCGGGAGGATACGAGCAGTACTTC. V usage is TRBV7-7 and J usage is TRBJ2-7, with TRBD2 matching 9 bases. Looked up from germline, CDR1 is SSHAT and CDR2 is FNYEAQ (reference sequence). The junction had 6 bases not matched to a gene; V was cut back by 5 bases and J by 4 bases. This CDR3 contains 14 residues.

The chain is built from TRBV6-1 and TRBJ2-4; 11 nucleotides agree with TRBD2. With 10 bases clipped from V and 0 bases from J, the junction kept 5 bases outside the gene matches. Germline V gene sequence: CDR1 MNHNS, CDR2 SASEGT. This CDR3 has 15 residues. CDR3 DNA: TGTGCCACCTTGACTAGCGGGGTAGCCAAAAACATTCAGTACTTC. Translated: CATLTSGVAKNIQYF.

The rearrangement joins TRBV7-9 to TRBJ2-3; 7 positions match TRBD2. CDR1 is SEHNR and CDR2 is FQNEAQ in the germline V gene (reference sequence). Germline trimming cut 1 base from V and 6 bases from J; bases unmatched to any gene: 7. The CDR3 runs 15 residues. CDR3 in DNA: TGTGCCAGCAGCTTAGAGACTAGCTTTTCGGATACGCAGTATTTT. Encoded protein: CASSLETSFSDTQYF.

This clonotype was detected ten times or more. The chain couples TRBV27 to TRBJ2-3; TRBD1 matches at 7 bases. The CDR3 consists of 13 residues. V shed 5 bases and J 7 bases; nucleotides not matched to a gene: 6. Germline V gene lookup returns CDR1 MNHEY and CDR2 SMNVEV (reference sequence). This chain's CDR3 is CASSPGQANTQYF. The CDR3 coding sequence is TGTGCCAGCAGTCCTGGACAGGCGAATACGCAGTATTTT.

This clonotype has at least ten counts. The chain couples TRBV27 to TRBJ1-5, with a weak D call TRBD1 (6 bases). Per the germline V gene, CDR1 is MNHEY and CDR2 is SMNVEV (reference sequence). The CDR3 is 14 amino acids. V was pared by 5 bases and J by 3 bases, with 11 bases between. CDR3 nucleotides: TGTGCCAGCAGTACCGGGGGGGCCAATCAGCCCCAGCATTTT. It yields the protein CASSTGGANQPQHF.

This clonotype came up many times. The rearrangement links TRBV4-3 to TRBJ2-5; perhaps TRBD1 as D (5 bases). V lost 0 bases, J lost 2 bases, and 22 bases lay in between. The CDR3 is 19 amino acids. Germline CDR1 reads LGHNA; CDR2 reads YSLEER. The CDR3 loop reads CASSQDWPLQGLRQETQYF. The CDR3 nucleotides are TGCGCCAGCAGCCAAGATTGGCCCCTCCAGGGCTTGCGGCAAGAGACCCAGTACTTC.

This clonotype was detected many times. The V gene is TRBV11-2, the J gene TRBJ2-5, with D hard to call. The CDR3 totals 15 residues. V was pared by 5 bases and J by 0 bases, with 13 bases between. Germline assignment: CDR1 SGHAT and CDR2 FQNNGV. The CDR3 DNA reads TGTGCCAGCAGCAGCTATTCGGGTTACCAAGAGACCCAGTACTTC. Translation: CASSSYSGYQETQYF.